This T cell receptor beta chain derives from a study of neurological immune-mediated disorders. This CDR3 contains 13 residues. Trimming removed 3 bases from V and 4 bases from J, with 7 bases in between. This clonotype was detected ten times or more. TCRdb recomputed calls from the 5' RACE reads with MiXCR, one row per CDR3 protein. The table has 50,000 or so distinct CDR3 sequences, 3% to 4% seen once. Sequenced sample: PBMCs. The TCR was taken from a man aged 40-55 years with multiple sclerosis. The chain is built from TRBV12-3 or TRBV12-4 and TRBJ2-1; D is undetermined. The CDR3 reads CASSFGNYNEQFF. CDR3 nucleotide sequence: TGTGCCAGCAGTTTCGGCAATTACAATGAGCAGTTCTTC.